The 10 T cell receptor beta chains reported below all come from one sample, sequenced in a study of CD8 T cells in Susac syndrome. The RNA, about 0.5 to 1 ug, was put through reverse transcription using random hexamers. TCRdb reprocessed the immunoSEQ multiplex PCR reads via MiXCR and lists one record per CDR3 protein. The profile covers approximately 120,000 distinct CDR3 sequences, with about 93% appearing a single time and 0.2% to 0.25% taken by the ten largest. The sequenced sample was CD8+ T cells from PBMCs. The source of these receptors is a human donor with Susac syndrome.

The chain couples TRBV9 to TRBJ1-2, with 9 nucleotides matching TRBD1. Germline V gives CDR1 SGDLS, CDR2 YYNGEE. V trimming: 0 bases; J trimming: 1 base; junction bases outside the gene matches: 16. The CDR3 length is 20 residues. The CDR3 nucleotides read TGTGCCAGCAGCGTAGGCGGCACAGGGGGCACACAACCCCTTAACTATGGCTACACCTTC. Residues: CASSVGGTGGTQPLNYGYTF. Using reference TRBV9 and TRBJ1-2 for the parts outside the CDR3, the full variable domain is DSGVTQTPKHLITATGQRVTLRCSPRSGDLSVYWYQQSLDQGLQFLIQYYNGEERAKGNILERFSAQQFPDLHSELNLSSLELGDSALYFCASSVGGTGGTQPLNYGYTFGSGTRLTVV.

This clonotype appeared a single time. This sequence joins TRBV29-1 and TRBJ1-1; D is possibly TRBD1 (5 bases). The V and J ends lost 3 bases and 4 bases respectively, with 9 bases between them. CDR3 length: 12 amino acids. The germline V gene has CDR1 SQVTM and CDR2 ANQGSEA. CDR3 sequence reads: CSVDRGSTEAFF. Written as DNA, the CDR3 is TGCAGCGTTGATAGGGGTAGCACTGAAGCTTTCTTT.

The chain recombines TRBV13 with TRBJ1-4; D unresolved. V was shortened by 5 bases and J by 5 bases, with 15 bases between the two germline ends. This CDR3 is 15 amino acids long. Germline CDR1 and CDR2: PRHDT and FYEKMQ (reference sequence). This chain's CDR3 is CASSTRSRWNEKLFF. The CDR3 DNA reads TGTGCCAGCAGCACCCGGTCCCGATGGAATGAAAAACTGTTTTTT.

The CDR3, as DNA: TGTGCCAGCAGTTACGCCCGGTTGGGCGAGGGATCGGATACGCAGTATTTT. It specifies CASSYARLGEGSDTQYF. The chain combines TRBV6-5 with TRBJ2-3, with D tentatively TRBD2 (5 bases). The CDR3 totals 17 residues. Germline CDR1 is MNHEY and CDR2 is SVGAGI. V was cut by 2 bases and J by 6 bases, with 21 bases left in between.

The gene calls are TRBV4-2 and TRBJ1-1, with no clear D. The V end was cut by 0 bases, the J end by 5 bases, with 13 bases between. From germline, CDR1 is LGHNA and CDR2 YNFKEQ. The CDR3 has 15 amino acids. Written as DNA, the CDR3 is TGTGCCAGCAGCCAAGATTACGGGGTCGAGACTGAAGCTTTCTTT. It translates to CASSQDYGVETEAFF.

Only one count was recorded for this clonotype. This chain joins TRBV20-1 and TRBJ2-7; D not certain. Trimming took 0 bases from V and 2 from J, leaving 5 bases between them. The CDR3 is 12 residues long. CDR1 is DFQATT, CDR2 SNEGSKA, per germline (reference sequence). CDR3 nucleotides: TGCAGTGCTAGAGATCCCCCCTACGAGCAGTACTTC. Protein product: CSARDPPYEQYF.

The chain employs TRBV7-8 and TRBJ2-1; the match to TRBD2 covers 8 bases. The CDR3 consists of 19 residues. The V gene's germline CDR1 is SGHVS and CDR2 FQNEAQ. Trimming took 1 base from V and 9 from J; bases not matched to a gene: 20. As DNA, the CDR3 is TGTGCCAGCAGCTTAGTTCGAGCGGGAGTACCCTTTAGTATTGGTGAGCAGTTCTTC. This codes for CASSLVRAGVPFSIGEQFF.

DNA for the CDR3: TGTGCCAGCAGCTTAGATGGTGAATACGAGCAGTACTTC. This sequence encodes CASSLDGEYEQYF. The chain couples TRBV13 to TRBJ2-7; D is unresolved. V was trimmed by 1 base and J by 4 bases, leaving 8 bases between them. The CDR3 covers 13 residues. Per the germline V gene, CDR1 is PRHDT and CDR2 is FYEKMQ (reference sequence). Using reference TRBV13 and TRBJ2-7 for the parts outside the CDR3, the full variable domain is AAGVIQSPRHLIKEKRETATLKCYPIPRHDTVYWYQQGPGQDPQFLISFYEKMQSDKGSIPDRFSAQQFSDYHSELNMSSLELGDSALYFCASSLDGEYEQYFGPGTRLTVT.

The rearrangement uses TRBV4-3 and TRBJ2-7, with D possibly matching TRBD1 (6 bases). This CDR3 has 15 residues. V was trimmed by 2 bases and J by 1 base, leaving 12 bases between them. The germline CDR1 and CDR2 sequences are LGHNA and YSLEER. The CDR3 reads CASSQQQDSSYEQYF. The CDR3 bases are TGCGCCAGCAGCCAACAACAGGACAGTTCCTACGAGCAGTACTTC.

The J gene is TRBJ2-1, the V gene TRBV24-1, with D perhaps matching TRBD1 (6 bases). In germline, CDR1 is KGHDR, CDR2 SFDVKD. CDR3 length equals 14 residues. Trimming stripped 1 base from V and 7 bases from J, with 10 bases between. CDR3 sequence reads: CATSDFNGTNEQFF. CDR3 in DNA: TGTGCCACCAGTGATTTTAACGGGACAAATGAGCAGTTCTTC.